This section outlines one T cell receptor beta chain sequence together with its context. Antigen specificity is unknown. CDR1 and CDR2 (germline): GTSNPN, SVGIG (reference sequence). This CDR3 region has 15 residues. Profiling relied on immunoSEQ multiplex PCR, and the TCRdb table lists in-frame clones only, not all of them. The sample lists 2 million to 2.5 million clones; 80% to 95% were seen once. None of the donors, who were healthy HIV-negative adults, had recently had acute infections or vaccinations. This specimen belongs to a study of shared clonotypes between healthy human individuals. Regarding the study as a whole: Naive CD4 clonotypes overlapped across a handful of donors at around 4.8%. The represented genetic and exposure-history diversity was limited by the small number of donors.

This TCR derives from a man aged 18 to 35 in good health. Some clones in this sample may be carry-over from other donors' samples. Sequences were obtained from naive CD4+ T cells from PBMCs. Subset: CD45RA+ positively selected. J is TRBJ2-5 and V is TRBV30, with TRBD2 matching 9 bases. Gene TRBJ2-7 matches the end of the DNA better, so the J call may be wrong. CDR3 in DNA: TGTGCCTGGAGTGGTATAGCGGGAGTAACCTACGAGCAGTACTTC. Translated, it gives CAWSGIAGVTYEQYF.